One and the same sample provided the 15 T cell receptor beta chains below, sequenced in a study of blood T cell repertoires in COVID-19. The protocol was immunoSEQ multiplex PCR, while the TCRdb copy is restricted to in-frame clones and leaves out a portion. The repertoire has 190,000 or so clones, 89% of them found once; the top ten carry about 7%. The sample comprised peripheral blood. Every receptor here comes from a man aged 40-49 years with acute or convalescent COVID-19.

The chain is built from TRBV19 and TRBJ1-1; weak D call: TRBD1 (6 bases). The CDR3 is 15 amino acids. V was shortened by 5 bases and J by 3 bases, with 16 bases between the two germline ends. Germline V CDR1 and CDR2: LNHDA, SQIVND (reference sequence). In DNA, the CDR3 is TGTGCCAGTAGTGTGCCTGGGGGCCTGCACACTGAAGCTTTCTTT. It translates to CASSVPGGLHTEAFF.

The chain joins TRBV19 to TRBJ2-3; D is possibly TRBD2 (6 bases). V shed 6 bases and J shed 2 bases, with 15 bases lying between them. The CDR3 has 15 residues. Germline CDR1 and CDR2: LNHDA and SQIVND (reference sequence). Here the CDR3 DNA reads TGTGCCAGTAGGCAGCCGGGGGAGCACACAGATACGCAGTATTTT. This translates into CASRQPGEHTDTQYF.

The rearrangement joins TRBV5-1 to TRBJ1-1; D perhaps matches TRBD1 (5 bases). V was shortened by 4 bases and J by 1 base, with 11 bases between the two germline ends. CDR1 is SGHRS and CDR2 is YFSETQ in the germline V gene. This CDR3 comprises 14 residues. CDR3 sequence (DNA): TGCGCCAGCAGCAGGCAGGGTAGGAACACTGAAGCTTTCTTT. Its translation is CASSRQGRNTEAFF.

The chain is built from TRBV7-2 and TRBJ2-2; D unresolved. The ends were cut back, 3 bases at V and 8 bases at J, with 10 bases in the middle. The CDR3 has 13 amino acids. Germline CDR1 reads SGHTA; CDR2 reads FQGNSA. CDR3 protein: CASSFPRLGELFF. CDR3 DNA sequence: TGTGCCAGCAGCTTTCCCCGGTTAGGGGAGCTGTTTTTT.

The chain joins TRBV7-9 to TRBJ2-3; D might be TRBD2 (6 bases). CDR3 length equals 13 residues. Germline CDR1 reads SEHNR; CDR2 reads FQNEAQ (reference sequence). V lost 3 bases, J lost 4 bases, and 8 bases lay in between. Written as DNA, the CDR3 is TGTGCCAGCAGCTTGGGGGAGGCAGATACGCAGTATTTT. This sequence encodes CASSLGEADTQYF.

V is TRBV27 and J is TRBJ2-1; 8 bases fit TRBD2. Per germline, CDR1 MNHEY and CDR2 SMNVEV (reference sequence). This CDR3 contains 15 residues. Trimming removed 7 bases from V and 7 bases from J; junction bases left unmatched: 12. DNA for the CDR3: TGTGCCAGCACTACCGGGACTAGTGGGGTAAATGAGCAGTTCTTC. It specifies CASTTGTSGVNEQFF.

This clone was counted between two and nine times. This CDR3 is CASTTTGLASPLHF. CDR3 nucleotide sequence: TGTGCCAGCACCACGACAGGGTTGGCTTCACCCCTCCACTTT. V and J are TRBV11-2 and TRBJ1-6, with 7 bases that match TRBD1. The CDR3 is 14 residues long. V lost 7 bases to trimming and J lost 9 bases; unmatched junction nucleotides: 9. Germline V gives CDR1 SGHAT, CDR2 FQNNGV. Using reference TRBV11-2 and TRBJ1-6 for the parts outside the CDR3, the full variable domain is EAGVAQSPRYKIIEKRQSVAFWCNPISGHATLYWYQQILGQGPKLLIQFQNNGVVDDSQLPKDRFSAERLKGVDSTLKIQPAKLEDSAVYLCASTTTGLASPLHFGNGTRLTVT.

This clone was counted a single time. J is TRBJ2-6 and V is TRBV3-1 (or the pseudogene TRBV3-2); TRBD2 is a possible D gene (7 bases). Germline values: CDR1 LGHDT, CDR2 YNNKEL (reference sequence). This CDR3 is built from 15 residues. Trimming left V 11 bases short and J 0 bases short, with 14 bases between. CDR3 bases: TGTGCCGCGGGGGCGGGGGCCTCTGGGGCCAACGTCCTGACTTTC. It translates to CAAGAGASGANVLTF.

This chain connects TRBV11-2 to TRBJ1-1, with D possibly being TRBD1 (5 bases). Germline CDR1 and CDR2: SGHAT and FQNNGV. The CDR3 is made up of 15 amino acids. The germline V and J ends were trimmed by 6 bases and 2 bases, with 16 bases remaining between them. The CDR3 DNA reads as TGTGCCAGCAGTTCCGACGACAGATTAAACACTGAAGCTTTCTTT. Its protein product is CASSSDDRLNTEAFF.

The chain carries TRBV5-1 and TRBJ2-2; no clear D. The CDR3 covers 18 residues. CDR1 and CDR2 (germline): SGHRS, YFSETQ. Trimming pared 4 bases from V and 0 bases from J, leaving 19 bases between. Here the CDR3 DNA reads TGCGCCAGCAGCCTAAGAACTCTTTCCTATGCGAACACCGGGGAGCTGTTTTTT. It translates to CASSLRTLSYANTGELFF.

In nucleotides, the CDR3 is TGTGCCAGCAGCCAAGAGGAGACAGGCTTTGGAGGCTACACCTTC. Amino acid sequence: CASSQEETGFGGYTF. The V gene is TRBV4-2, the J gene TRBJ1-2; D is perhaps TRBD1 (6 bases). This CDR3 is built from 15 residues. Germline V gene data show CDR1 as LGHNA and CDR2 as YNFKEQ. Trimming cost V 0 bases and J 8 bases, with 16 bases left between them.

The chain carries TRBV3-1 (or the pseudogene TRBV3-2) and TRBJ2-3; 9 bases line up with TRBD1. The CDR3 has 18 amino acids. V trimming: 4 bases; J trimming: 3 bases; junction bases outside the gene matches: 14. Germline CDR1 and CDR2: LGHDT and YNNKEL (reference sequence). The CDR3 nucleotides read TGTGCCAGCAGCCCGGGCTTGCTGACAGGGGGGGTGACAGATACGCAGTATTTT. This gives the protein CASSPGLLTGGVTDTQYF.

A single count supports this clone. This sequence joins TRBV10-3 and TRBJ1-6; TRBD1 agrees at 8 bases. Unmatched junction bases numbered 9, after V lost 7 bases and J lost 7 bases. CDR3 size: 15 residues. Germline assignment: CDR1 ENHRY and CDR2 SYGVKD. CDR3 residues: CAIKLTGEGNSPLHF. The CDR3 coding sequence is TGTGCCATCAAATTGACAGGGGAAGGGAATTCACCCCTCCACTTT.

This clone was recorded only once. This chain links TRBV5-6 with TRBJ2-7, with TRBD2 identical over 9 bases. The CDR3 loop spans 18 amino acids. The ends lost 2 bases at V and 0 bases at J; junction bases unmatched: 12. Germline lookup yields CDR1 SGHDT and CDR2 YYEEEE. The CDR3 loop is CASSLSTLAGHPSYEQYF. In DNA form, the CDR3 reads TGTGCCAGCAGCTTAAGTACCCTAGCGGGGCATCCCTCCTACGAGCAGTACTTC.

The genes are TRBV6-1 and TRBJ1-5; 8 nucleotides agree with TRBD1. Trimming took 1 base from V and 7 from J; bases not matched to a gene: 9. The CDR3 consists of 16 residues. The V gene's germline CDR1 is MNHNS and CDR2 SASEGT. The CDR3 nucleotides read TGTGCCAGCAGTGAAGGGCCGGGGACAGGCCGGCAGCCCCAGCATTTT. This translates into CASSEGPGTGRQPQHF.